The clone carrying this T cell receptor beta chain was detected ten times or more. The TCR beta CDR3 regions underwent amplification using RNA transcripts as the source. An initial round of RT-PCR targeting the TCR CDR3 relied on the HTBI primer set. TCRdb analysed the multiplex PCR reads with MiXCR anew, one entry per CDR3 protein. The sample carries almost 350,000 distinct CDR3 sequences, roughly 18% recorded once. This sample stems from a study of T cells in Graves' hyperthyroidism and ophthalmopathy. V lost 0 bases and J 0 bases, leaving 16 bases between the germline ends. The length of the CDR3 is 19 residues. Per the germline V gene, CDR1 is SGDLS and CDR2 is YYNGEE.

Sequences were obtained from blood. This TCR was sampled from a woman between 40 and 55 years old with Graves' ophthalmopathy. The V call is TRBV9, the J call TRBJ2-6; perhaps TRBD2 as D (5 bases). CDR3 protein: CASSVAPRTGSSGANVLTF. The CDR3 DNA reads TGTGCCAGCAGCGTAGCCCCCAGGACGGGGAGCTCTGGGGCCAACGTCCTGACTTTC.